The clone carrying this T cell receptor beta chain was recorded only once. Its target is unknown. The data derive from a study of multiple sclerosis patients with progressive multifocal leukoencephalopathy. Time point noted: time of PML onset. Natalizumab-treated patients developed PML between roughly 16 and 56 months into natalizumab therapy. All PML patients were female, and all patients had earlier interferon beta. General observations from the study: Expanded clones at PML onset predated and persisted through natalizumab therapy.

Each PCR contained spiked synthetic TR CDR3 controls spanning every V-J pairing. Sequencing used immunoSEQ multiplex PCR; TCRdb keeps in-frame clones, though not all of them. The sample holds 30,000 to 35,000 clones, 87% seen once. The CDR3 has 15 residues. Germline values: CDR1 SGHTA, CDR2 FQGNSA. The V and J ends lost 5 bases and 4 bases, in that order; junction bases with no gene match: 10. The chain carries TRBV7-2 and TRBJ2-5; 7 bases line up with TRBD2. The sequence came from a human donor with progressive multifocal leukoencephalopathy. This specimen consisted of PBMCs, obtained from a patient treated with natalizumab. CDR3 loop: CASSPGAGVLETQYF. CDR3 sequence (DNA): TGTGCCAGCAGCCCTGGGGCGGGGGTGTTAGAGACCCAGTACTTC.